Listed below are T cell receptor beta chains from one sample, sequenced in a study of graft-versus-host responses after intestinal transplantation. Only in-frame clones appear in the TCRdb table, and some are missing; sequencing was by immunoSEQ multiplex PCR. In the table there are approximately 10,000 clones, 29% of which are singletons. Specimen: alloreactive CD8+ T cells from a mixed lymphocyte reaction culture, collected before intestinal transplant. The receptors were sampled from a human patient who received an intestinal transplant. Each CDR3 is given with its conserved first and last residue. D genes are given only for firm matches. Size tells how often a clone was seen (once, few, many) or the class of an expanded clone, and some rows leave it out.

abundance	d_gene	v_gene	j_gene	CDR3nt	CDR3aa
few	TRBD1	TRBV4-1	TRBJ1-6	TGCGCCAGCAGCCAAGCCGGGACAGAAAATAATTCACCCCTCCACTTT	CASSQAGTENNSPLHF
few	-	TRBV6-5	TRBJ1-3	TGTGCCAGCAGTTACTCGACGGGGATTGGAAACACCATATATTTT	CASSYSTGIGNTIYF
once	-	TRBV2	TRBJ1-2	TGTGCCAGCGGGACAAACTATGGCTACACCTTC	CASGTNYGYTF
-	-	TRBV11-2	TRBJ2-7	TGTGCCAGCAGCTCCGGACTCTCCGAGCAGTACTTC	CASSSGLSEQYF
-	-	TRBV27	TRBJ2-1	TGTGCCAGCAGTTTATCCGGGGTACCCTACAATGAGCAGTTCTTC	CASSLSGVPYNEQFF
medium-sized	-	TRBV7-3	TRBJ2-3	TGTGCCAGCAGCTACTGGGGGGGCACAGATACGCAGTATTTT	CASSYWGGTDTQYF
-	TRBD1	TRBV6-1	TRBJ1-1	TGTGCCAGCAGGGTAGACAGGGGGCCGAACACTGAAGCTTTCTTT	CASRVDRGPNTEAFF
few	-	TRBV6-5	TRBJ1-1	TGTGCCAGCAGTTACATAAACACTGAAGCTTTCTTT	CASSYINTEAFF
few	-	TRBV4-1	TRBJ2-7	TGCGCCAGCAGCCCCCCTCAGGGACAACAAGCCTACGAGCAGTACTTC	CASSPPQGQQAYEQYF
few	-	TRBV12-5	TRBJ2-5	TGTGCTAGTGGTTTGGTACCAGGGGAGGAGACCCAGTACTTC	CASGLVPGEETQYF
medium-sized	-	TRBV7-2	TRBJ1-5	TGTGCCAGCAGCCCCTGGGGGGTGAGCCAGCCCCAGCATTTT	CASSPWGVSQPQHF
-	TRBD1	TRBV19	TRBJ1-5	TGTGCCAGCGGCGACAGGGGTGGTCAGCCCCAGCATTTT	CASGDRGGQPQHF
-	TRBD1	TRBV7-9	TRBJ2-7	TGTGCCAGCAGCCCTGGGACAGGGGCCTACGAGCAGTACTTC	CASSPGTGAYEQYF
medium-sized	TRBD2	TRBV2	TRBJ2-7	TGTGCCAGCAGCGGGGGGGCCTATAGATCACACTACGAGCAGTACTTC	CASSGGAYRSHYEQYF
-	TRBD1	TRBV7-2	TRBJ1-6	TGTGCCAGCAGCTCGATTAACGACAGGGAGGTACCCCTCCACTTT	CASSSINDREVPLHF